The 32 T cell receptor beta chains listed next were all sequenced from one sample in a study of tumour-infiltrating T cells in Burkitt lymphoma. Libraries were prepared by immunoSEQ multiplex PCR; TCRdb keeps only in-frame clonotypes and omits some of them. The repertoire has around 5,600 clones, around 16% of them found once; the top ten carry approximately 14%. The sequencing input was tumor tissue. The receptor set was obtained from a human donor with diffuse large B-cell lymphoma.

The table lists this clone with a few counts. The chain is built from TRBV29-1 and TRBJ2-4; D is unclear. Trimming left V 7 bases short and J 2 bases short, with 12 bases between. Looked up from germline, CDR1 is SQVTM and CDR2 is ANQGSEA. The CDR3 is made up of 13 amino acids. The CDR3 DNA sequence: TGCAGCGCCCTATCCGCTCCCAAAAACATTCAGTACTTC. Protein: CSALSAPKNIQYF.

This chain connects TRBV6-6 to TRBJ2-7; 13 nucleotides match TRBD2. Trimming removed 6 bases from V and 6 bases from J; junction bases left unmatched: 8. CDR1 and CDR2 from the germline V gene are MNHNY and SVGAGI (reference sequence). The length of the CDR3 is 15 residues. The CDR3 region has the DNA TGTGCCAGCAGCCTAGGACTAGCGGGAGTTGGCGAGCAGTACTTC. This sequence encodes CASSLGLAGVGEQYF.

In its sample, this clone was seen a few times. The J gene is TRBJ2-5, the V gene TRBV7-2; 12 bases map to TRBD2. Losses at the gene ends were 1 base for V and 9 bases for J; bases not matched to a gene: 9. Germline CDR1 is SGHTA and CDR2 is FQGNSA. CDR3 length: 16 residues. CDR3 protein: CASSLGLAGVMVAQYF. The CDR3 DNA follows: TGTGCCAGCAGCTTAGGACTAGCGGGGGTGATGGTGGCCCAGTACTTC.

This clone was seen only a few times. CDR3 in DNA: TGTGCCAGCAGTTACTCAACAGGGCCCCAAGAGACCCAGTACTTC. Its protein is CASSYSTGPQETQYF. V and J are TRBV6-6 and TRBJ2-5, with D perhaps matching TRBD1 (6 bases). Germline V CDR1 and CDR2: MNHNY, SVGAGI (reference sequence). The CDR3 loop spans 15 amino acids. V lost 0 bases, J lost 1 base, and 9 bases lay in between.

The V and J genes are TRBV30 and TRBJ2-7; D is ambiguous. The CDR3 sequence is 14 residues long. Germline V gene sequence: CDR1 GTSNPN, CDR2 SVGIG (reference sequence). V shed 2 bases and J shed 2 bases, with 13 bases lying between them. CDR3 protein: CAWSQYISAYEQYF. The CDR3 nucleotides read TGTGCCTGGAGTCAGTACATATCGGCCTACGAGCAGTACTTC. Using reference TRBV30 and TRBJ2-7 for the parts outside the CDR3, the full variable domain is SQTIHQWPATLVQPVGSPLSLECTVEGTSNPNLYWYRQAAGRGLQLLFYSVGIGQISSEVPQNLSASRPQDRQFILSSKKLLLSDSGFYLCAWSQYISAYEQYFGPGTRLTVT.

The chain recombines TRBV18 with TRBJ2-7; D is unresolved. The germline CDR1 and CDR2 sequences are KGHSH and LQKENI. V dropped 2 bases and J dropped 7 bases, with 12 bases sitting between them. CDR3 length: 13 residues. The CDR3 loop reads CASSPGQVLEQYF. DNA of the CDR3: TGTGCCAGCTCACCAGGGCAAGTCTTGGAGCAGTACTTC.

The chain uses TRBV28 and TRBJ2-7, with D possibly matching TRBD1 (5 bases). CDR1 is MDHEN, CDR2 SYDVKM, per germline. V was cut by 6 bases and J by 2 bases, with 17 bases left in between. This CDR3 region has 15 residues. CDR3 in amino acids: CASRLEVGRTYEQYF. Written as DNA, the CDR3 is TGTGCCAGCAGGCTAGAGGTGGGGCGGACCTACGAGCAGTACTTC.

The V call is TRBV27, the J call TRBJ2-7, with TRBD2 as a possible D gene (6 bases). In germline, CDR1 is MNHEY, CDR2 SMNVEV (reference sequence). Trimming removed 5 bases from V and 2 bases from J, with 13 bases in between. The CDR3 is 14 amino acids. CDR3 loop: CASSPGTHTYEQYF. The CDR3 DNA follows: TGTGCCAGCAGTCCCGGGACTCATACCTACGAGCAGTACTTC.

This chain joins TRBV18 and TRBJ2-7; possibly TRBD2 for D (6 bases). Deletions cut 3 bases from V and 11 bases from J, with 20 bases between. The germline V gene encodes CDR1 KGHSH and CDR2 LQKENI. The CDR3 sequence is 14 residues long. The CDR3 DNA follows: TGTGCCAGCTCACCTCGCGGGACCGCAGAAGAGGAGTACTTC. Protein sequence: CASSPRGTAEEEYF.

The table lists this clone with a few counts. This chain's CDR3 is CASSASPGSGNIQYF. The DNA for the CDR3 is TGTGCCAGCAGCGCTTCCCCGGGTTCGGGAAACATTCAGTACTTC. This rearrangement joins TRBV6-1 to TRBJ2-4; D gene unclear. This CDR3 region has 15 residues. V lost 6 bases to trimming and J lost 6 bases, with 18 bases between them. Germline-derived CDR1 and CDR2 are MNHNS and SASEGT.

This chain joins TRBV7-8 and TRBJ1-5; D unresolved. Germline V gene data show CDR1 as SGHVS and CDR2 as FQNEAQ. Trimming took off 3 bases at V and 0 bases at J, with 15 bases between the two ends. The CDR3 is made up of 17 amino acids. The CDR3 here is CASSLNARRRSNQPQHF. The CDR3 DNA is TGTGCCAGCAGCTTGAATGCGCGCCGGCGTAGCAATCAGCCCCAGCATTTT.

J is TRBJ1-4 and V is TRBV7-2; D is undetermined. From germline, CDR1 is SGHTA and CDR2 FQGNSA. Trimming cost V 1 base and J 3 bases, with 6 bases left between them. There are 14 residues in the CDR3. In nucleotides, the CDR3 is TGTGCCAGCAGCTTAGGGGTCGCTAATGAAAAACTGTTTTTT. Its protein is CASSLGVANEKLFF.

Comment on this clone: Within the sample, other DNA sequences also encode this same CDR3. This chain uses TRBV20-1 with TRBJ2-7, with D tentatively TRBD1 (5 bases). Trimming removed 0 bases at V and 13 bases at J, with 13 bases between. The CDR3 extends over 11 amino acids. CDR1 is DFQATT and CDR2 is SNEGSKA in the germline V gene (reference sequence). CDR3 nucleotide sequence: TGCAGTGCTAGAGAAGGCCAGGGCCAATACTTC. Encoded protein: CSAREGQGQYF.

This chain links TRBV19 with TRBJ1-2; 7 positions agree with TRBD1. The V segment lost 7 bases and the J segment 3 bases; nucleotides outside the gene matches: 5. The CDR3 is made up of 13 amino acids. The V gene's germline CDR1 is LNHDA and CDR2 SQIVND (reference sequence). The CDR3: CASTIDRDYGYTF. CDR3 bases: TGTGCCAGTACCATTGACAGGGACTATGGCTACACCTTC.

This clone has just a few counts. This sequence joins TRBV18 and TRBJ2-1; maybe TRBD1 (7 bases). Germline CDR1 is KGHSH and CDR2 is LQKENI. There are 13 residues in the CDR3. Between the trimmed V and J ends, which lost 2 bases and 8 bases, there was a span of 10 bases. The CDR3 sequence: CASSPGGGDEQFF. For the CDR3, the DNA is TGTGCCAGCTCACCAGGAGGGGGCGATGAGCAGTTCTTC.

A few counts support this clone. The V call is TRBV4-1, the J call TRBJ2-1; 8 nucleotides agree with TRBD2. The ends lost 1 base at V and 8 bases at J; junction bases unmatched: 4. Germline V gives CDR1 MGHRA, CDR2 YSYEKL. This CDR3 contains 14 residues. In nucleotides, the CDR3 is TGCGCCAGCAGCCAAGCGGGACTAGGATATGAGCAGTTCTTC. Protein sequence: CASSQAGLGYEQFF.

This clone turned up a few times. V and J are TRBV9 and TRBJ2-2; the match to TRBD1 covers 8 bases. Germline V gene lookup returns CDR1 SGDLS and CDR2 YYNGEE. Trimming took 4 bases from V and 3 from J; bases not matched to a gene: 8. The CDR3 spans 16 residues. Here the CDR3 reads CASSQGAAPDTGELFF. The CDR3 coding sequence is TGTGCCAGCAGCCAGGGGGCAGCCCCTGACACCGGGGAGCTGTTTTTT.

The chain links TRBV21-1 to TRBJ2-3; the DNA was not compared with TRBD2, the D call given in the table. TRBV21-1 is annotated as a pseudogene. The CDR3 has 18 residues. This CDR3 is CASSKGGLAGDPTDTQYF. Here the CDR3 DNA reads TGTGCCAGCAGCAAAGGTGGGCTAGCGGGAGATCCCACAGATACGCAGTATTTT.

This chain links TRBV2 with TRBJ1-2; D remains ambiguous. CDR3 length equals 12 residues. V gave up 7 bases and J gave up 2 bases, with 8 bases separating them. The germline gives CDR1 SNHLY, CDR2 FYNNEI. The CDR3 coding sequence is TGTGCCAGCACAGAAAGGAACTATGGCTACACCTTC. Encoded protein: CASTERNYGYTF.

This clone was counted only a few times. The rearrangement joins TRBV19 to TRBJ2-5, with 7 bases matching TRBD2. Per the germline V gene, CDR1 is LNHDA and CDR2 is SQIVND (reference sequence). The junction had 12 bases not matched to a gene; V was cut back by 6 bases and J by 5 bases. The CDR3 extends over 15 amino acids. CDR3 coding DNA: TGTGCCAGTAGAACTCGAGGGAGGGCCGAGGAGACCCAGTACTTC. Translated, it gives CASRTRGRAEETQYF.

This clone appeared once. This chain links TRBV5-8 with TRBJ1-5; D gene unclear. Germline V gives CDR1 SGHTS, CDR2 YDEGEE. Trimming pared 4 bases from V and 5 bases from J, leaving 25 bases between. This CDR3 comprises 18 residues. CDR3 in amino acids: CASSPGTRTRRWDQPQHF. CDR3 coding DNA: TGTGCCAGCAGCCCGGGAACTCGGACCCGCCGCTGGGATCAGCCCCAGCATTTT.

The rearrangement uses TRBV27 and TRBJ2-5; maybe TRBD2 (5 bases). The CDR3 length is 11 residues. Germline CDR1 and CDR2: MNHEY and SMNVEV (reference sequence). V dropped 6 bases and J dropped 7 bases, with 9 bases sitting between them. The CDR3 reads CASRAGGTQYF. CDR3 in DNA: TGTGCCAGCAGGGCGGGCGGGACCCAGTACTTC.

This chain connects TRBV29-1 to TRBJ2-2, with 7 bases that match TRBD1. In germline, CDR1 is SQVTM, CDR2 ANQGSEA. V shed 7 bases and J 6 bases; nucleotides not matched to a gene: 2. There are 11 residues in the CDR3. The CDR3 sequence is CSGQGPGELFF. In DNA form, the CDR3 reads TGCAGCGGACAGGGTCCCGGGGAGCTGTTTTTT.

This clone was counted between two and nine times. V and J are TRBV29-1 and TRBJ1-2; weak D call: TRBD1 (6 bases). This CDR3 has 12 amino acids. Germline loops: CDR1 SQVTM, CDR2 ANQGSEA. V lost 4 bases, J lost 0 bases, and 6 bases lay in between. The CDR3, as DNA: TGCAGCGTTGGGGACACTAACTATGGCTACACCTTC. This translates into CSVGDTNYGYTF.

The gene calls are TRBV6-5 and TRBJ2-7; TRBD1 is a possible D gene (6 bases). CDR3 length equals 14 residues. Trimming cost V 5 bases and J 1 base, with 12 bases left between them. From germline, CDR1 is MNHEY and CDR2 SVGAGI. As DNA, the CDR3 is TGTGCCAGCAGTCCCCAGGGGTCATCCTACGAGCAGTACTTC. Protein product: CASSPQGSSYEQYF.

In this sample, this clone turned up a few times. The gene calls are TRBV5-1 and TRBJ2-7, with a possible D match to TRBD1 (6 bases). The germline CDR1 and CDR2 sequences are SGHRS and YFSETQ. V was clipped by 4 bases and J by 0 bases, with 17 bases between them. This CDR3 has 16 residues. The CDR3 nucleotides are TGCGCCAGCAGCGGCCTCAGGGACACTAGCTCCTACGAGCAGTACTTC. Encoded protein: CASSGLRDTSSYEQYF.

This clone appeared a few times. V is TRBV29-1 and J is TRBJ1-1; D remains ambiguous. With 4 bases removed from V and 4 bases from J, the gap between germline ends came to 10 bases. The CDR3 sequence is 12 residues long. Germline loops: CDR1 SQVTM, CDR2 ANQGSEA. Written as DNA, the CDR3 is TGCAGCGTTGGGGGTTTTACCACTGAAGCTTTCTTT. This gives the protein CSVGGFTTEAFF. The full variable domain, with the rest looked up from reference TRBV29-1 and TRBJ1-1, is SAVISQKPSRDICQRGTSLTIQCQVDSQVTMMFWYRQQPGQSLTLIATANQGSEATYESGFVIDKFPISRPNLTFSTLTVSNMSPEDSSIYLCSVGGFTTEAFFGQGTRLTVV.

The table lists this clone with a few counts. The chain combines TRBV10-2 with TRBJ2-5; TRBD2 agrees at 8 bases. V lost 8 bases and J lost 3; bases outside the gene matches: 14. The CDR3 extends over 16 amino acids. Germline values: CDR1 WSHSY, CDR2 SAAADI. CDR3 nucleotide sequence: TGCGCCAGCCGGGAGGGATTGACTAGGGGTAAAGAGACCCAGTACTTC. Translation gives CASREGLTRGKETQYF.

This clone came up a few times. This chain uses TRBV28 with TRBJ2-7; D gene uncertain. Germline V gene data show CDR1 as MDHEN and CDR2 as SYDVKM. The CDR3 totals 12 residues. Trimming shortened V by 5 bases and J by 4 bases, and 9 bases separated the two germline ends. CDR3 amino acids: CASSLLWYEQYF. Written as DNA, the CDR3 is TGTGCCAGCAGTCTCCTATGGTACGAGCAGTACTTC.

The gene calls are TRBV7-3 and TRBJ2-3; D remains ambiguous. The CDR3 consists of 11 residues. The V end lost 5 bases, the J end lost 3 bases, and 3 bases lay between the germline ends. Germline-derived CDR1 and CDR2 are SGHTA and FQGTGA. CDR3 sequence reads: CASSQTDTQYF. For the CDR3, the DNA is TGTGCCAGCAGCCAAACAGATACGCAGTATTTT.

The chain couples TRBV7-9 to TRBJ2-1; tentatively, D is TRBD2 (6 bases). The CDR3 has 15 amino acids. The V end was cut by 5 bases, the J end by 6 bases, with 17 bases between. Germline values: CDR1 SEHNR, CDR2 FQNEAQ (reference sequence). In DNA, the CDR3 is TGTGCCAGCAGCCTCTCAACCATCGGGGGCAATGAGCAGTTCTTC. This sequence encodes CASSLSTIGGNEQFF. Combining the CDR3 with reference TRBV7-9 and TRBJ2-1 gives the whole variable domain DTGVSQNPRHKITKRGQNVTFRCDPISEHNRLYWYRQTLGQGPEFLTYFQNEAQLEKSRLLSDRFSAERPKGSFSTLEIQRTEQGDSAMYLCASSLSTIGGNEQFFGPGTRLTVL.

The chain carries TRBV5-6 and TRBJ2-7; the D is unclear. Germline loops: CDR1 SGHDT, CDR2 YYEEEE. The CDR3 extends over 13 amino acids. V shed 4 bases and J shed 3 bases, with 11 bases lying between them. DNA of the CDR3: TGTGCCAGCAGCCAAGTTGTTGGCTACGAGCAGTACTTC. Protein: CASSQVVGYEQYF.